Each of the 27 T cell receptor beta chains below was sequenced from the same sample in a study of blood T cell repertoires in COVID-19. Profiled with immunoSEQ multiplex PCR; TCRdb holds only in-frame clones, not every one. The sample lists about 200,000 clones, around 90% occurring once. The sample was peripheral blood. These receptors were taken from a man aged 60-69 years with COVID-19, enrolled during active disease.

The J gene is TRBJ2-5, the V gene TRBV5-5; weak D call: TRBD1 (6 bases). Germline-derived CDR1 and CDR2 are SGHKS and YYEKEE (reference sequence). V shed 6 bases and J shed 7 bases, with 22 bases lying between them. The CDR3 has 15 amino acids. The DNA of the CDR3 is TGTGCCAGCAAGGCAGGGCAGGGGTGGATCGGGACCCAGTACTTC. Encoded protein: CASKAGQGWIGTQYF.

This clone was counted a single time. This chain uses TRBV5-4 with TRBJ2-1, with D maybe TRBD2 (6 bases). The CDR3 has 14 amino acids. Deletions cut 4 bases from V and 9 bases from J, with 17 bases between. Germline values: CDR1 SGHNT, CDR2 YYREEE (reference sequence). Here the CDR3 reads CASSLKTSFGEQFF. The CDR3 DNA reads TGTGCCAGCAGCCTGAAAACTAGCTTTGGTGAGCAGTTCTTC.

The chain combines TRBV21-1 with TRBJ2-7; the table's TRBD1 call for D was not verified on the DNA. TRBV21-1 is deemed a pseudogene. The CDR3 covers 12 residues. The CDR3 region is CASEGHLYEQYF. CDR3 coding DNA: TGTGCCAGCGAGGGACACCTATACGAGCAGTACTTC.

The rearrangement links TRBV7-2 to TRBJ1-1, with a possible D match to TRBD1 (5 bases). Germline V gene sequence: CDR1 SGHTA, CDR2 FQGNSA. V shed 5 bases and J shed 5 bases, with 12 bases lying between them. This CDR3 spans 13 amino acids. The CDR3 region has the DNA TGTGCCAGCAGCAAGTGGGGGGGGACTGAAGCTTTCTTT. This sequence encodes CASSKWGGTEAFF.

V gene TRBV5-5 combines with J gene TRBJ2-7; possibly TRBD1 for D (6 bases). Trimming took 0 bases from V and 2 from J, leaving 15 bases between them. The CDR3 loop spans 16 amino acids. Germline CDR1 is SGHKS and CDR2 is YYEKEE (reference sequence). The CDR3 DNA sequence: TGTGCCAGCAGCTTGGCGGCCGGGACAAAGGCCTACGAGCAGTACTTC. Protein sequence: CASSLAAGTKAYEQYF.

V usage is TRBV28 and J usage is TRBJ1-1, with 11 bases identical to TRBD1. The germline CDR1 and CDR2 sequences are MDHEN and SYDVKM. V lost 3 bases, J lost 8 bases, and 8 bases stayed unmatched. CDR3 size: 15 residues. CDR3 residues: CASSFVGQGGSEAFF. The CDR3 region has the DNA TGTGCCAGCAGTTTTGTGGGACAGGGGGGCTCCGAAGCTTTCTTT.

The chain couples TRBV23-1 to TRBJ2-7, with 7 bases that match TRBD2. TRBV23-1 is classed as an ORF, of uncertain function. V lost 2 bases to trimming and J lost 5 bases; unmatched junction nucleotides: 18. This CDR3 is 18 amino acids long. The DNA for the CDR3 is TGCGCCAGCAGTCAACCTTTCTCGTTTGAGGGAGGGGACCACGAGCAGTACTTC. Protein sequence: CASSQPFSFEGGDHEQYF.

This sequence joins TRBV18 and TRBJ1-4; weak D call: TRBD1 (6 bases). Deletions cut 6 bases from V and 3 bases from J, with 17 bases between. Germline V gives CDR1 KGHSH, CDR2 LQKENI. The CDR3 is made up of 16 amino acids. For the CDR3, the DNA is TGTGCCAGCTCCCCTGGGGGGGCTGCGGCTAATGAAAAACTGTTTTTT. This gives the protein CASSPGGAAANEKLFF.

This rearrangement joins TRBV9 to TRBJ1-5; D might be TRBD1 (5 bases). This CDR3 comprises 17 residues. Germline values: CDR1 SGDLS, CDR2 YYNGEE. V was shortened by 8 bases and J by 2 bases, with 23 bases between the two germline ends. The CDR3 DNA is TGTGCCAGTATAAGTAGTGGACAACCACGAGGCAATCAGCCCCAGCATTTT. It translates to CASISSGQPRGNQPQHF.

The chain employs TRBV7-9 and TRBJ2-5; 7 positions agree with TRBD1. Germline V gene data show CDR1 as SEHNR and CDR2 as FQNEAQ (reference sequence). The length of the CDR3 is 16 residues. V was pared by 4 bases and J by 1 base, with 9 bases of the junction left unmatched. The CDR3 coding sequence is TGTGCCAGCAGCTCCTACGGGACAGCTCCCCAAGAGACCCAGTACTTC. This encodes CASSSYGTAPQETQYF.

The chain joins TRBV3-1 (or the pseudogene TRBV3-2) to TRBJ2-2; 11 bases agree with TRBD1. Losses at the gene ends were 0 bases for V and 4 bases for J; bases not matched to a gene: 1. The germline V gene has CDR1 LGHDT and CDR2 YNNKEL (reference sequence). This CDR3 has 16 residues. The CDR3 loop reads CASSQDGTGGTGELFF. Here the CDR3 DNA reads TGTGCCAGCAGCCAAGACGGGACAGGGGGCACCGGGGAGCTGTTTTTT.

The chain couples TRBV9 to TRBJ2-2, with D hard to call. CDR3 length: 13 residues. The germline gives CDR1 SGDLS, CDR2 YYNGEE. V was shortened by 0 bases and J by 4 bases, with 4 bases between the two germline ends. The CDR3: CASSVAVTGELFF. The CDR3 DNA sequence: TGTGCCAGCAGCGTAGCGGTCACCGGGGAGCTGTTTTTT.

This sequence joins TRBV21-1 and TRBJ2-1; the tabulated D call, TRBD1, remains unverified against the DNA. TRBV21-1 is listed as a pseudogene. CDR3 length equals 16 residues. This CDR3 reads CASSARTGGFYNEQFF. The CDR3 DNA is TGTGCCAGCAGCGCGCGGACAGGGGGTTTCTACAATGAGCAGTTCTTC.

The rearrangement links TRBV19 to TRBJ2-7; 8 bases agree with TRBD1. Looked up from germline, CDR1 is LNHDA and CDR2 is SQIVND (reference sequence). This CDR3 has 15 amino acids. Trimming cost V 2 bases and J 2 bases; bases outside gene matches: 5. The chain's CDR3 is CASSITTGATYEQYF. CDR3 sequence (DNA): TGTGCCAGTAGTATAACGACAGGGGCTACCTACGAGCAGTACTTC.

The V call is TRBV10-3, the J call TRBJ2-7; tentatively, D is TRBD1 (6 bases). Deletions cut 0 bases from V and 6 bases from J, with 15 bases between. CDR1 is ENHRY and CDR2 is SYGVKD in the germline V gene. The CDR3 spans 15 residues. In DNA, the CDR3 is TGTGCCATCAGTGAGTCCCGAATGGGGGCAGGCGAGCAGTACTTC. It is translated as CAISESRMGAGEQYF.

This clone was recorded once. This rearrangement joins TRBV29-1 to TRBJ2-1; 14 bases agree with TRBD2. This CDR3 is built from 17 residues. After removal of 8 bases from V and 2 bases from J, the junction contained 11 bases not matched to a gene. The germline V gene encodes CDR1 SQVTM and CDR2 ANQGSEA. This CDR3 reads CSFSGLAGVGTYNEQFF. The CDR3 DNA sequence: TGCAGCTTTTCGGGACTAGCGGGAGTAGGCACCTACAATGAGCAGTTCTTC.

This rearrangement joins TRBV5-1 to TRBJ2-1; TRBD2 matches 12 bases. The CDR3 spans 19 residues. With 7 bases clipped from V and 0 bases from J, the junction kept 14 bases outside the gene matches. Germline CDR1 and CDR2: SGHRS and YFSETQ. The CDR3 is CASSRPGLAGGSSYNEQFF. DNA for the CDR3: TGCGCCAGCTCTAGACCGGGACTAGCGGGCGGTAGCTCCTACAATGAGCAGTTCTTC.

A note on this clone: In this CDR3 the conserved last residue, phenylalanine or tryptophan, is missing, so a read error is likely. Because the CDR3's place on the DNA is in doubt, the DNA is left out and the CDR3 is given as listed by TCRdb. The chain links TRBV21-1 to TRBJ2-3; the DNA was not compared with TRBD2, the D call given in the table. TRBV21-1 is listed as a pseudogene. The CDR3 totals 14 residues, both ends included. CDR3: CASSKVGTSGRATV.

This chain links TRBV29-1 with TRBJ2-1; D may be TRBD1 (7 bases). This CDR3 is 16 amino acids long. From germline, CDR1 is SQVTM and CDR2 ANQGSEA. V lost 4 bases and J 3 bases, leaving 19 bases between the germline ends. DNA of the CDR3: TGCAGCGTTGCCTTTGGTGGAGGGACAGTCTACAATGAGCAGTTCTTC. Translation: CSVAFGGGTVYNEQFF.

V is TRBV28 and J is TRBJ2-7; 8 positions match TRBD1. This CDR3 is 15 amino acids long. V gave up 4 bases and J gave up 4 bases; unmatched junction bases: 9. Germline lookup yields CDR1 MDHEN and CDR2 SYDVKM. In DNA form, the CDR3 reads TGTGCCAGCAGTTCCTCTTCAGGGGGCGGTTACGAGCAGTACTTC. The encoded protein is CASSSSSGGGYEQYF.

This clone was recorded once. The chain is built from TRBV6-5 and TRBJ1-1, with D possibly TRBD1 on 6 matching bases. This CDR3 is built from 15 residues. Germline values: CDR1 MNHEY, CDR2 SVGAGI. The V end was cut by 5 bases, the J end by 1 base, with 14 bases between. This chain's CDR3 is CASSTYRGGNTEAFF. In DNA, the CDR3 is TGTGCCAGCAGTACCTATAGGGGGGGGAACACTGAAGCTTTCTTT.

The J gene is TRBJ1-2, the V gene TRBV27; no clear D gene. Trimming pared 5 bases from V and 8 bases from J, leaving 21 bases between. The CDR3 consists of 15 residues. Germline V lookup: CDR1 MNHEY, CDR2 SMNVEV (reference sequence). The CDR3 sequence is CASSLIARGLGGYTF. CDR3 in DNA: TGTGCCAGCAGTCTAATTGCGCGGGGTCTAGGGGGCTACACCTTC.

This clone was detected a few times. The V gene is TRBV5-1, the J gene TRBJ2-7, with TRBD2 as a possible D gene (5 bases). Deletions cut 4 bases from V and 7 bases from J, with 15 bases between. CDR1 and CDR2 (germline): SGHRS, YFSETQ. This CDR3 is built from 13 residues. The CDR3 nucleotides are TGCGCCAGCAGCCGTCCCGGGGTGAAGGAGCAGTACTTC. Translated: CASSRPGVKEQYF.

The chain has TRBV6-5 and TRBJ1-2; no clear D. From germline, CDR1 is MNHEY and CDR2 SVGAGI. The CDR3 covers 15 residues. Trimming stripped 0 bases from V and 0 bases from J, with 8 bases between. CDR3 loop: CASSYSRSANYGYTF. CDR3 nucleotides: TGTGCCAGCAGTTACTCGAGGAGTGCTAACTATGGCTACACCTTC.

The CDR3 sequence is CASSLGSPSRNTIYF. In nucleotides, the CDR3 is TGTGCCAGCAGCTTAGGTTCCCCTAGTCGGAACACCATATATTTT. This chain uses TRBV7-2 with TRBJ1-3; no clear D gene. The germline CDR1 and CDR2 sequences are SGHTA and FQGNSA. This CDR3 has 15 amino acids. The V and J ends lost 1 base and 7 bases respectively, with 14 bases between them.

The genes are TRBV7-9 and TRBJ2-1, with D possibly matching TRBD1 (6 bases). The CDR3 spans 12 residues. Germline CDR1 reads SEHNR; CDR2 reads FQNEAQ (reference sequence). Trimming removed 5 bases at V and 7 bases at J, with 9 bases between. The CDR3 protein is CASSRTANEQFF. The DNA of the CDR3 is TGTGCCAGCAGCCGGACAGCAAATGAGCAGTTCTTC.

The rearrangement joins TRBV10-3 to TRBJ2-7; D not resolved. With 0 bases removed from V and 6 bases from J, the gap between germline ends came to 3 bases. The CDR3 is 11 residues long. The germline CDR1 and CDR2 sequences are ENHRY and SYGVKD. The CDR3 sequence: CAISESGEQYF. CDR3 DNA: TGTGCCATCAGTGAGTCCGGCGAGCAGTACTTC.